The clone carrying this TCR beta chain was seen only a few times. The data belong to a study of blood T cell repertoires in COVID-19. Overall study context: Donors in the United States, Italy and Spain gave samples during acute or convalescent COVID-19.

Some clones are missing from TCRdb's copy, which holds only in-frame ones; the method was immunoSEQ multiplex PCR. The table includes 250,000 to 300,000 clones, around nine tenths detected once. Germline assignment: CDR1 SNHLY and CDR2 FYNNEI. CDR3 length: 15 residues. Unmatched junction bases numbered 10, after V lost 5 bases and J lost 7 bases. Specimen: peripheral blood. V is TRBV2 and J is TRBJ2-7; 11 bases map to TRBD2. The receptor's source is a woman aged 25 to 39 with COVID-19, enrolled during active disease. In nucleotides, the CDR3 is TGTGCCAGCAGTTATATGACTAGCGGGATGAGGGAGCAGTACTTC. Translated: CASSYMTSGMREQYF.